This T cell receptor (beta chain) is drawn from a study of metastatic and nonmetastatic thyroid tumors. Overall study context: Repertoires from malignant and benign thyroid patients were compared across blood and tumor or nodule tissue.

This clone was seen a few times. In the original processing: Built for papillary thyroid cancer, a distant-metastasis classifier drew on CDR3 differences across clinicopathological groups. TCRdb recomputed clones from the PCR reads via MiXCR. It is TCRdb's table, rather than the study itself, that gives the V and J calls and clone size. The sample yields about 8,000 clones, 20% to 25% seen once. Thyroid surgery had not been preceded by any treatment in any patient. The CDR3 loop spans 19 amino acids. The germline V gene encodes CDR1 LGHNA and CDR2 YNFKEQ. V shed 0 bases, J shed 5 bases, and the junction held 12 bases outside the gene matches.

This sequence joins TRBV4-2 and TRBJ2-5; 13 positions agree with TRBD2. Source material: tumor tissue. This TCR was sampled from a female donor with papillary thyroid cancer or a benign thyroid nodule (not recorded which). Some clones in this sample may be carry-over from other donors' samples. The CDR3 DNA reads as TGTGCCAGCAGCCAAGATCCCAGAACTAGCGGGGGGGCATATGAGACCCAGTACTTC. Protein product: CASSQDPRTSGGAYETQYF.